Following are 29 T cell receptor beta chains from one sample sequenced in a study of STAT3 mutations in large granular lymphocyte leukemia. Study-level points and caveats: Every T-LGLL patient had at least one immunodominant TCRbeta clonotype.

These receptors are not linked to any known antigen. TCRdb's table, derived via immunoSEQ multiplex PCR, lists solely in-frame clones and lacks some. The sample yields 10,000 to 15,000 clones, 88% seen once. Sequencing used PBMCs. Receptors were obtained from a human donor with T large granular lymphocyte leukemia. Some clones in this sample may be carry-over from other donors' samples.

Details on this clone: The junction differs from germline at one of its ends, possibly a read error. V usage is TRBV5-4 and J usage is TRBJ1-2; perhaps TRBD1 as D (5 bases). The germline gives CDR1 SGHNT, CDR2 YYREEE (reference sequence). The CDR3 has 12 amino acids. The CDR3 spells CASSPPGGRLSF. DNA for the CDR3: TGTGCCAGCAGCCCCCCGGGGGGGAGGCTAAGCTTC.

V is TRBV18 and J is TRBJ2-5; D gene uncertain. Trimming took off 2 bases at V and 3 bases at J, with 10 bases between the two ends. The CDR3 contains 14 residues. From germline, CDR1 is KGHSH and CDR2 LQKENI. CDR3 residues: CASSPWGMEETQYF. Here the CDR3 DNA reads TGTGCCAGCTCACCATGGGGAATGGAAGAGACCCAGTACTTC.

The chain has TRBV4-1 and TRBJ1-2, with D possibly matching TRBD1 (6 bases). The germline gives CDR1 MGHRA, CDR2 YSYEKL. The CDR3 totals 15 residues. V was trimmed by 3 bases and J by 7 bases, leaving 18 bases between them. The CDR3 coding sequence is TGCGCCAGCAGCCACCAAGAAAGGGCAGGGGTTGGCTACACCTTC. Translated, it gives CASSHQERAGVGYTF.

This chain uses TRBV28 with TRBJ2-1, with D perhaps TRBD1 (5 bases). This CDR3 contains 17 residues. Germline V gene data show CDR1 as MDHEN and CDR2 as SYDVKM. The V end lost 4 bases, the J end lost 6 bases, and 22 bases lay between the germline ends. The CDR3 coding sequence is TGTGCCAGCAGTTCACTTTTTCGGACAAGGCTGGGCAATGAGCAGTTCTTC. It specifies CASSSLFRTRLGNEQFF.

There are a few counts of this clone. V usage is TRBV5-1 and J usage is TRBJ1-4, with 11 bases identical to TRBD1. Germline lookup yields CDR1 SGHRS and CDR2 YFSETQ. The CDR3 totals 14 residues. With 4 bases clipped from V and 8 bases from J, the junction kept 4 bases outside the gene matches. Here the CDR3 reads CASSGQGAGEKLFF. Here the CDR3 DNA reads TGCGCCAGCAGCGGACAGGGGGCAGGGGAAAAACTGTTTTTT.

This chain links TRBV27 with TRBJ1-2, with D perhaps TRBD1 (6 bases). The V gene's germline CDR1 is MNHEY and CDR2 SMNVEV (reference sequence). The CDR3 spans 15 residues. V lost 2 bases to trimming and J lost 4 bases, with 14 bases between them. The CDR3 DNA follows: TGTGCCAGCAGTTTAGGGGGGCAGCTTTTCTATGGCTACACCTTC. Protein: CASSLGGQLFYGYTF.

The rearrangement uses TRBV28 and TRBJ1-4, with D possibly TRBD1 on 5 matching bases. The ends were cut back, 5 bases at V and 11 bases at J, with 21 bases in the middle. The CDR3 runs 15 residues. Germline CDR1 and CDR2: MDHEN and SYDVKM. The CDR3 nucleotides read TGTGCCAGCAGTGCCGCCGGGACGGATTTGAGGAAACTGTTTTTT. This translates into CASSAAGTDLRKLFF.

The gene calls are TRBV5-1 and TRBJ1-2, with 10 nucleotides matching TRBD1. Trimming took 4 bases from V and 6 from J; bases not matched to a gene: 9. This CDR3 has 15 residues. From germline, CDR1 is SGHRS and CDR2 YFSETQ. The CDR3 here is CASSRGQGVWNGYTF. CDR3 nucleotide sequence: TGCGCCAGCAGCCGTGGACAGGGGGTTTGGAATGGCTACACCTTC. The full variable domain, completed using reference TRBV5-1 and TRBJ1-2, is KAGVTQTPRYLIKTRGQQVTLSCSPISGHRSVSWYQQTPGQGLQFLFEYFSETQRNKGNFPGRFSGRQFSNSRSEMNVSTLELGDSALYLCASSRGQGVWNGYTFGSGTRLTVV.

The chain carries TRBV7-9 and TRBJ1-4; D is undetermined. This CDR3 region has 14 residues. Germline lookup yields CDR1 SEHNR and CDR2 FQNEAQ (reference sequence). Between the trimmed V and J ends, which lost 0 bases and 4 bases, there was a span of 6 bases. The CDR3 spells CASSLAGSNEKLFF. The CDR3 region has the DNA TGTGCCAGCAGCTTAGCTGGGAGTAATGAAAAACTGTTTTTT.

The chain employs TRBV10-2 and TRBJ1-6; 11 bases are a match to TRBD1. This CDR3 has 14 residues. With V trimmed by 7 bases and J by 9 bases, 5 bases remained unmatched. From germline, CDR1 is WSHSY and CDR2 SAAADI. The CDR3 protein is CASKLDRGPSPLHF. The CDR3, as DNA: TGCGCCAGCAAGCTGGACAGGGGGCCTTCACCCCTCCACTTT.

The chain has TRBV10-3 and TRBJ1-2; 9 bases are a match to TRBD1. CDR3 length: 14 amino acids. CDR1 and CDR2 from the germline V gene are ENHRY and SYGVKD. V shed 9 bases, J shed 2 bases, and the junction held 7 bases outside the gene matches. CDR3 sequence (DNA): TGTGCCATTGCCGGGACAGGGAAAAACTATGGCTACACCTTC. This sequence encodes CAIAGTGKNYGYTF.

The chain links TRBV9 to TRBJ2-7, with 10 positions matching TRBD1. Germline-derived CDR1 and CDR2 are SGDLS and YYNGEE. The CDR3 totals 15 residues. V was clipped by 4 bases and J by 4 bases; unmatched bases: 8. The CDR3 loop reads CASSPSGTGDYEQYF. The CDR3 region has the DNA TGTGCCAGCAGCCCCTCCGGGACAGGGGATTACGAGCAGTACTTC.

This sequence joins TRBV5-4 and TRBJ2-3; 11 bases match TRBD2. The V and J ends lost 3 bases and 6 bases, in that order; junction bases with no gene match: 3. Germline lookup yields CDR1 SGHNT and CDR2 YYREEE (reference sequence). CDR3 length: 14 amino acids. Written as DNA, the CDR3 is TGTGCCAGCAGCTCTAGCGGGAGGTCGGATACGCAGTATTTT. Translating gives CASSSSGRSDTQYF. Together with reference TRBV5-4 and TRBJ2-3, the CDR3 gives the full variable domain: ETGVTQSPTHLIKTRGQQVTLRCSSQSGHNTVSWYQQALGQGPQFIFQYYREEENGRGNFPPRFSGLQFPNYSSELNVNALELDDSALYLCASSSSGRSDTQYFGPGTRLTVL.

The genes are TRBV29-1 and TRBJ1-2; 8 nucleotides match TRBD1. The CDR3 sequence is 14 residues long. After removal of 7 bases from V and 0 bases from J, the junction contained 7 bases not matched to a gene. From germline, CDR1 is SQVTM and CDR2 ANQGSEA. The CDR3 loop reads CSASGGRSNYGYTF. In DNA, the CDR3 is TGCAGCGCCTCAGGGGGCAGATCTAACTATGGCTACACCTTC.

The V and J genes are TRBV20-1 and TRBJ2-3; D remains ambiguous. This CDR3 is 11 amino acids long. The germline CDR1 and CDR2 sequences are DFQATT and SNEGSKA (reference sequence). The V gene lost 6 bases and the J gene lost 3 bases, with 7 bases spanning the gap. The CDR3 protein is CSAETTDTQYF. Here the CDR3 DNA reads TGCAGTGCGGAGACGACAGATACGCAGTATTTT.

V gene TRBV5-4 combines with J gene TRBJ2-1, with 7 nucleotides matching TRBD2. V lost 5 bases and J lost 6; bases outside the gene matches: 11. The CDR3 has 15 amino acids. CDR1 is SGHNT, CDR2 YYREEE, per germline (reference sequence). Written as DNA, the CDR3 is TGTGCCAGCAGTTCCTTGGATAGCGGGCCCAATGAGCAGTTCTTC. It is translated as CASSSLDSGPNEQFF. Full variable domain (missing parts from reference TRBV5-4 and TRBJ2-1): ETGVTQSPTHLIKTRGQQVTLRCSSQSGHNTVSWYQQALGQGPQFIFQYYREEENGRGNFPPRFSGLQFPNYSSELNVNALELDDSALYLCASSSLDSGPNEQFFGPGTRLTVL.

This chain uses TRBV28 with TRBJ2-7; TRBD1 agrees at 8 bases. The germline gives CDR1 MDHEN, CDR2 SYDVKM. V was clipped by 3 bases and J by 6 bases; unmatched bases: 13. The CDR3 has 16 residues. The CDR3, as DNA: TGTGCCAGCAGTTTTCGTAAGGTCAGGGGGCGCACCGAGCAGTACGTC. Its protein is CASSFRKVRGRTEQYV.

This clone was detected once. This chain links TRBV18 with TRBJ1-5; unclear D gene. The CDR3 is 14 amino acids. The germline CDR1 and CDR2 sequences are KGHSH and LQKENI. V was trimmed by 6 bases and J by 4 bases, leaving 13 bases between them. CDR3 sequence: CASSPGSQNQPQHF. In DNA form, the CDR3 reads TGTGCCAGCTCTCCGGGAAGCCAGAATCAGCCCCAGCATTTT.

Details on this clone: The sample has other DNA sequences that encode this CDR3 too. The chain recombines TRBV4-1 with TRBJ2-4, with a weak D call TRBD2 (5 bases). The germline gives CDR1 MGHRA, CDR2 YSYEKL. This CDR3 is 16 amino acids long. The V and J ends lost 0 bases and 0 bases respectively, with 9 bases between them. CDR3 protein: CASSQDRTLAKNIQYF. Here the CDR3 DNA reads TGCGCCAGCAGCCAAGATCGGACTTTAGCCAAAAACATTCAGTACTTC.

V is TRBV2 and J is TRBJ1-4; D not resolved. This CDR3 has 13 residues. Germline CDR1 and CDR2: SNHLY and FYNNEI. V was pared by 7 bases and J by 8 bases, with 14 bases between. Written as DNA, the CDR3 is TGTGCCAGCAAGCGGGCCCGGACGGAAAAACTGTTTTTT. This gives the protein CASKRARTEKLFF.

The genes are TRBV18 and TRBJ2-3; TRBD1 matches 10 bases. Germline loops: CDR1 KGHSH, CDR2 LQKENI. CDR3 length: 14 residues. V lost 2 bases to trimming and J lost 4 bases; unmatched junction nucleotides: 0. The CDR3 nucleotides read TGTGCCAGCTCACCAGGACAGGGGGCAGATACGCAGTATTTT. It codes for CASSPGQGADTQYF.

The V and J genes are TRBV2 and TRBJ2-2; 9 nucleotides line up with TRBD1. The CDR3 has 14 amino acids. In germline, CDR1 is SNHLY, CDR2 FYNNEI. V was pared by 6 bases and J by 5 bases, with 4 bases of the junction left unmatched. CDR3 region: CASRTGTGTGELFF. CDR3 sequence (DNA): TGTGCCAGCAGAACCGGGACAGGGACCGGGGAGCTGTTTTTT.

V and J are TRBV18 and TRBJ2-1; the D is unclear. Germline loops: CDR1 KGHSH, CDR2 LQKENI. The ends were cut back, 4 bases at V and 4 bases at J, with 8 bases in the middle. The CDR3 length is 13 residues. The CDR3 DNA sequence: TGTGCCAGCTCACTCCGAGATTACAATGAGCAGTTCTTC. Its translation is CASSLRDYNEQFF.

Only a few counts were recorded for this clone. V is TRBV6-6 and J is TRBJ1-2; 7 bases fit TRBD1. The germline V gene encodes CDR1 MNHNY and CDR2 SVGAGI (reference sequence). This CDR3 has 13 residues. After removal of 2 bases from V and 8 bases from J, the junction contained 5 bases not matched to a gene. The CDR3 region has the DNA TGTGCCAGCAGTTACACAGGGGCGGGAGGCTACACCTTC. Translation gives CASSYTGAGGYTF.

The chain links TRBV6-6 to TRBJ2-3; tentatively, D is TRBD2 (7 bases). CDR1 and CDR2 from the germline V gene are MNHNY and SVGAGI (reference sequence). Deletions cut 2 bases from V and 2 bases from J, with 14 bases between. The CDR3 is 16 amino acids. The CDR3 coding sequence is TGTGCCAGCAGTTACCCGTTAGGGGGGGACACAGATACGCAGTATTTT. Translation: CASSYPLGGDTDTQYF.

The chain carries TRBV5-1 and TRBJ1-1, with D maybe TRBD1 (6 bases). V lost 7 bases and J 7 bases, leaving 11 bases between the germline ends. Germline V gene sequence: CDR1 SGHRS, CDR2 YFSETQ. This CDR3 is 11 amino acids long. CDR3 amino acids: CASYDRSEAFF. In nucleotides, the CDR3 is TGCGCCAGCTACGACAGGAGTGAAGCTTTCTTT. Drawing the rest from reference TRBV5-1 and TRBJ1-1, the complete variable domain is KAGVTQTPRYLIKTRGQQVTLSCSPISGHRSVSWYQQTPGQGLQFLFEYFSETQRNKGNFPGRFSGRQFSNSRSEMNVSTLELGDSALYLCASYDRSEAFFGQGTRLTVV.

This rearrangement joins TRBV7-9 to TRBJ1-2; TRBD1 is a possible D gene (5 bases). Germline loops: CDR1 SEHNR, CDR2 FQNEAQ (reference sequence). CDR3 length: 13 residues. The ends were cut back, 8 bases at V and 7 bases at J, with 17 bases in the middle. The DNA of the CDR3 is TGTGCCAGCGTACTGAGTTCGGGGGGTGGCTACACCTTC. Its protein is CASVLSSGGGYTF.

The chain combines TRBV7-2 with TRBJ1-1, with D tentatively TRBD1 (6 bases). This CDR3 has 13 residues. Germline CDR1 SGHTA, CDR2 FQGNSA. Trimming pared 5 bases from V and 5 bases from J, leaving 12 bases between. CDR3 DNA sequence: TGTGCCAGCAGCATACAGGGTTCTACTGAAGCTTTCTTT. Protein sequence: CASSIQGSTEAFF.

The chain combines TRBV19 with TRBJ1-5; unclear D gene. The germline CDR1 and CDR2 sequences are LNHDA and SQIVND (reference sequence). CDR3 length: 15 amino acids. The V end was cut by 10 bases, the J end by 0 bases, with 16 bases between. The CDR3 reads CATDPFDNSNQPQHF. Written as DNA, the CDR3 is TGTGCCACAGACCCATTTGACAATAGCAATCAGCCCCAGCATTTT.